The 17 T cell receptor beta chains presented below share a single source sample, sequenced in a study of spatial heterogeneity in lung cancer. TCRdb re-called the 5' RACE reads with MiXCR, one entry per CDR3 protein. Of around 48,000 distinct CDR3 sequences detected, approximately 5% appear once; the ten largest clones hold more than 9.5%. Time point: sample taken at primary tumor resection. This specimen was PBMCs, taken at surgery. Receptors were obtained from a male donor with early-stage non-small cell lung cancer.

The V gene is TRBV6-1, the J gene TRBJ2-2; D unclear. Germline values: CDR1 MNHNS, CDR2 SASEGT. Trimming removed 6 bases at V and 6 bases at J, with 8 bases between. The CDR3 runs to 12 residues. CDR3 sequence reads: CASRGTAGELFF. The CDR3 DNA reads as TGTGCCAGCAGGGGCACGGCCGGGGAGCTGTTTTTT.

This clonotype was observed many times. V usage is TRBV20-1 and J usage is TRBJ1-2; D call uncertain. Germline V lookup: CDR1 DFQATT, CDR2 SNEGSKA (reference sequence). The CDR3 runs 13 residues. V lost 2 bases to trimming and J lost 3 bases, with 10 bases between them. Here the CDR3 DNA reads TGCAGTGCTAGAAAATCTCTGGACTATGGCTACACCTTC. Its protein is CSARKSLDYGYTF.

At least ten counts were recorded for this clonotype. The gene calls are TRBV24-1 and TRBJ2-2; maybe TRBD1 (5 bases). The germline V and J ends were trimmed by 4 bases and 7 bases, with 9 bases remaining between them. CDR1 KGHDR and CDR2 SFDVKD come from the germline V gene. This CDR3 spans 13 amino acids. The CDR3 here is CATSEAGIGELFF. In DNA form, the CDR3 reads TGTGCCACCAGTGAGGCAGGGATCGGGGAGCTGTTTTTT.

V usage is TRBV6-5 and J usage is TRBJ2-5, with TRBD2 matching over 10 bases. J was trimmed by 2 bases and V by 7 bases; bases with no gene match: 4. Germline CDR1 is MNHEY and CDR2 is SVGAGI. The CDR3 sequence is 14 residues long. Here the CDR3 DNA reads TGTGCCAGCACCGTAGCGGGAGGTCAAGAGACCCAGTACTTC. As protein: CASTVAGGQETQYF.

In its sample, this clonotype was seen many times. This sequence joins TRBV25-1 and TRBJ2-1; D may correspond to TRBD1 or TRBD2 (5 bases each). The ends were cut back, 0 bases at V and 9 bases at J, with 9 bases in the middle. Germline V lookup: CDR1 MGHDK, CDR2 SYGVNS. The CDR3 runs to 13 residues. CDR3 bases: TGTGCCAGCAGTGAATATGGGGGATTTGAGCAGTTCTTC. Translated: CASSEYGGFEQFF.

This clonotype was seen repeatedly, ten times or more. The chain is built from TRBV7-9 and TRBJ2-7, with 7 nucleotides matching TRBD1. V shed 6 bases and J 0 bases; nucleotides not matched to a gene: 5. Germline V gives CDR1 SEHNR, CDR2 FQNEAQ (reference sequence). The CDR3 has 14 residues. The CDR3 is CASSHTGASYEQYF. The CDR3 DNA is TGTGCCAGCAGTCATACAGGGGCCTCCTACGAGCAGTACTTC.

This clonotype has a count of ten or more. The rearrangement links TRBV6-5 to TRBJ1-3; TRBD1 might be the D (6 bases). V was trimmed by 5 bases and J by 10 bases, leaving 21 bases between them. CDR3 length: 15 residues. Germline assignment: CDR1 MNHEY and CDR2 SVGAGI. CDR3 sequence (DNA): TGTGCCAGCAGTGTAACAGGGAACCCCAGGCGGACCATATATTTT. Its protein is CASSVTGNPRRTIYF.

This clonotype showed up many times. The rearrangement uses TRBV7-2 and TRBJ2-7, with TRBD2 matching 12 bases. There are 14 residues in the CDR3. The V gene's germline CDR1 is SGHTA and CDR2 FQGNSA. Germline trimming cut 3 bases from V and 6 bases from J; bases unmatched to any gene: 3. The CDR3 coding sequence is TGTGCCAGCAGCTTGGGACTAGCGGGCTCCGAGCAGTACTTC. Its protein is CASSLGLAGSEQYF.

This clonotype was detected many times. The genes are TRBV11-3 and TRBJ2-2; D unresolved. This CDR3 is built from 10 residues. V lost 8 bases and J lost 7, with 5 bases in between. Germline V lookup: CDR1 SGHNT, CDR2 YENEEA. The CDR3 loop reads CASSDGELFF. The CDR3 DNA reads as TGTGCCAGCTCAGACGGGGAGCTGTTTTTT.

This clonotype was detected only a few times. The gene calls are TRBV5-1 and TRBJ2-6; 8 nucleotides match TRBD1. With 5 bases clipped from V and 2 bases from J, the junction kept 12 bases outside the gene matches. This CDR3 contains 18 residues. Germline CDR1 reads SGHRS; CDR2 reads YFSETQ. The CDR3 DNA is TGCGCCAGCAGTGCCATGGGACAGGCGGACACTGGGGCCAACGTCCTGACTTTC. Encoded protein: CASSAMGQADTGANVLTF.

This clonotype was picked up many times. V gene TRBV6-5 combines with J gene TRBJ1-1; the match to TRBD1 covers 7 bases. Germline V lookup: CDR1 MNHEY, CDR2 SVGAGI. V was pared by 7 bases and J by 7 bases, with 15 bases of the junction left unmatched. This CDR3 has 15 residues. CDR3 in amino acids: CASNGRGAGGLEAFF. The CDR3 nucleotides read TGTGCCAGCAACGGGCGCGGGGCAGGGGGACTTGAAGCTTTCTTT.

This clonotype has at least ten counts. This chain connects TRBV6-6 to TRBJ2-3; D is undetermined. The V gene lost 7 bases and the J gene lost 0 bases, with 17 bases spanning the gap. The germline CDR1 and CDR2 sequences are MNHNY and SVGAGI (reference sequence). The CDR3 runs 16 residues. The CDR3 region is CASTPARAPSTDTQYF. CDR3 coding DNA: TGTGCCAGCACCCCCGCACGGGCCCCTAGCACAGATACGCAGTATTTT.

Ten or more counts support this clonotype. The chain links TRBV29-1 to TRBJ2-1; D is undetermined. The CDR3 covers 11 residues. V was clipped by 4 bases and J by 10 bases, with 11 bases between them. The germline gives CDR1 SQVTM, CDR2 ANQGSEA. This CDR3 is CSVAAYGEQFF. The CDR3 DNA reads as TGCAGCGTTGCAGCGTACGGGGAGCAGTTCTTC.

This clonotype was seen ten or more times. V is TRBV7-8 and J is TRBJ2-7; TRBD2 matches 7 bases. V dropped 3 bases and J dropped 1; count of bases not matched to a gene: 9. This CDR3 comprises 16 residues. In germline, CDR1 is SGHVS, CDR2 FQNEAQ. The CDR3 is CASSLVGLERSYEQYF. The CDR3 coding sequence is TGTGCCAGCAGCTTGGTTGGACTAGAGCGGTCCTACGAGCAGTACTTC.

Many counts were recorded for this clonotype. The rearrangement uses TRBV6-5 and TRBJ1-1, with D perhaps TRBD1 (5 bases). CDR1 is MNHEY and CDR2 is SVGAGI in the germline V gene. The CDR3 totals 13 residues. V lost 7 bases and J lost 3, with 12 bases in between. The CDR3 spells CASTSLGDTEAFF. The CDR3 bases are TGTGCCAGCACCTCCCTGGGGGACACTGAAGCTTTCTTT.

This clonotype came up many times. The CDR3 protein is CASKERGGAGYTF. The CDR3 bases are TGTGCCAGCAAAGAGAGAGGTGGGGCTGGCTACACCTTC. The V and J genes are TRBV6-6 and TRBJ1-2, with TRBD1 as a possible D gene (5 bases). Germline CDR1 MNHNY, CDR2 SVGAGI (reference sequence). Trimming removed 7 bases from V and 7 bases from J, with 16 bases in between. The length of the CDR3 is 13 residues.

This clonotype came up many times. This sequence joins TRBV9 and TRBJ2-3, with TRBD2 matching over 9 bases. V was clipped by 1 base and J by 2 bases; unmatched bases: 8. Germline values: CDR1 SGDLS, CDR2 YYNGEE. This CDR3 has 17 amino acids. The CDR3 sequence is CASSVRASGAYTDTQYF. The CDR3, as DNA: TGTGCCAGCAGCGTAAGGGCTAGCGGGGCTTACACAGATACGCAGTATTTT.